Following are 26 T cell receptor beta chains from one sample sequenced in a study of neurological immune-mediated disorders. The time point here: longitudinal time-point 3. Each CDR3 protein is one row after TCRdb ran MiXCR on the 5' RACE reads. Among about 84,000 distinct CDR3 sequences, approximately 4.6% were seen once, and the ten largest hold more than 5%. The sequencing sample was made of PBMCs. The source is a woman aged 55-70 years with multiple sclerosis.

This clonotype was observed at least ten times. The chain recombines TRBV28 with TRBJ2-7; 7 nucleotides match TRBD1. Unmatched junction bases numbered 11, after V lost 3 bases and J lost 0 bases. Germline V gene sequence: CDR1 MDHEN, CDR2 SYDVKM. The CDR3 extends over 17 amino acids. The CDR3 sequence is CASSLQTGTATSYEQYF. DNA of the CDR3: TGTGCCAGCAGTTTGCAAACCGGGACAGCAACCTCCTACGAGCAGTACTTC.

This clonotype was seen repeatedly, ten times or more. This chain uses TRBV18 with TRBJ2-7; TRBD1 or TRBD2 may be the D gene (5 bases each). Trimming pared 1 base from V and 1 base from J, leaving 17 bases between. The CDR3 has 17 amino acids. Germline V lookup: CDR1 KGHSH, CDR2 LQKENI. The CDR3 DNA reads TGTGCCAGCTCACCACAACGGCGAGGGGCGAGTTCCTACGAGCAGTACTTC. Encoded protein: CASSPQRRGASSYEQYF.

Ten or more counts support this clonotype. This sequence joins TRBV15 and TRBJ2-2; D possibly corresponds to TRBD1 (6 bases). The germline gives CDR1 LNHNV, CDR2 YYDKDF (reference sequence). The CDR3 runs 16 residues. V lost 0 bases to trimming and J lost 4 bases, with 12 bases between them. Here the CDR3 DNA reads TGTGCCACCAGCAGAGATACAGGGTCCGGCACCGGGGAGCTGTTTTTT. It codes for CATSRDTGSGTGELFF.

This clonotype was seen repeatedly, ten times or more. V and J are TRBV15 and TRBJ2-7; D uncertain. V was shortened by 0 bases and J by 5 bases, with 14 bases between the two germline ends. The germline V gene encodes CDR1 LNHNV and CDR2 YYDKDF (reference sequence). The CDR3 contains 15 residues. The CDR3 protein is CATSRDVSVEHEQYF. The CDR3 DNA reads TGTGCCACCAGCAGAGATGTTTCTGTGGAACACGAGCAGTACTTC.

V usage is TRBV12-3 or TRBV12-4 and J usage is TRBJ1-3; D remains ambiguous. The V end lost 5 bases, the J end lost 9 bases, and 20 bases lay between the germline ends. The CDR3 length is 15 residues. The CDR3: CASSLTRERRGTIYF. The DNA of the CDR3 is TGTGCCAGCAGTCTAACCCGGGAGAGGCGAGGCACCATATATTTT.

This clonotype was picked up many times. The CDR3 DNA sequence: TGTGCCAGCAGCCAATTCTCGGGACAGGGAGGGGAGACCCAGTACTTC. Its translation: CASSQFSGQGGETQYF. The rearrangement uses TRBV7-8 and TRBJ2-5; 9 nucleotides match TRBD1. The junction had 12 bases not matched to a gene; V was cut back by 5 bases and J by 5 bases. Germline CDR1 is SGHVS and CDR2 is FQNEAQ. The CDR3 sequence is 16 residues long.

This clonotype was counted at least ten times. The rearrangement joins TRBV5-4 to TRBJ1-2, with 8 nucleotides matching TRBD1. Germline CDR1 and CDR2: SGHNT and YYREEE (reference sequence). CDR3 length: 14 amino acids. V gave up 4 bases and J gave up 7 bases; unmatched junction bases: 9. The CDR3 protein is CASSASDRDFGYTF. For the CDR3, the DNA is TGTGCCAGCAGCGCATCGGACAGGGACTTTGGCTACACCTTC.

There are many counts of this clonotype. The CDR3 DNA reads TGTGCCAGCAGCGTAGCTACGGGGCAGGGTGGCACCGGGGAGCTGTTTTTT. Encoded protein: CASSVATGQGGTGELFF. The V and J genes are TRBV9 and TRBJ2-2, with D possibly being TRBD1 or TRBD2 (5 bases each). V gave up 0 bases and J gave up 4 bases, with 16 bases separating them. CDR1 is SGDLS and CDR2 is YYNGEE in the germline V gene. This CDR3 has 17 amino acids.

In its sample, this clonotype was seen many times. The chain links TRBV20-1 to TRBJ2-7; TRBD1 aligns across 9 bases. This CDR3 is 14 amino acids long. Germline V CDR1 and CDR2: DFQATT, SNEGSKA (reference sequence). Losses at the gene ends were 2 bases for V and 4 bases for J; bases not matched to a gene: 6. The CDR3 loop reads CSARTGGGRYEQYF. DNA for the CDR3: TGCAGTGCTAGAACAGGGGGCGGTCGGTACGAGCAGTACTTC.

In its sample, this clonotype was seen many times. The rearrangement links TRBV5-1 to TRBJ2-1, with D tentatively TRBD2 (6 bases). V was cut by 5 bases and J by 5 bases, with 14 bases left in between. CDR1 and CDR2 from the germline V gene are SGHRS and YFSETQ. CDR3 size: 14 residues. CDR3 DNA sequence: TGCGCCAGCAGAACCGGACTACCCCACAATGAGCAGTTCTTC. This codes for CASRTGLPHNEQFF.

This clonotype was seen at least ten times. The V call is TRBV6-6, the J call TRBJ1-1; 8 nucleotides agree with TRBD1. The CDR3 sequence is 14 residues long. CDR1 is MNHNY and CDR2 is SVGAGI in the germline V gene (reference sequence). V trimming: 4 bases; J trimming: 8 bases; junction bases outside the gene matches: 9. This chain's CDR3 is CASSSNNRQGEAFF. The CDR3 DNA is TGTGCCAGCAGTTCAAACAATAGACAGGGGGAAGCTTTCTTT.

This clonotype was counted at least ten times. The gene calls are TRBV6-5 and TRBJ1-1; possible D gene TRBD1, 5 bases. Trimming shortened V by 0 bases and J by 4 bases, and 9 bases separated the two germline ends. The CDR3 is 14 residues long. Germline-derived CDR1 and CDR2 are MNHEY and SVGAGI. The CDR3 protein is CASSYSGVITEAFF. The CDR3 DNA reads as TGTGCCAGCAGTTACTCGGGGGTTATCACTGAAGCTTTCTTT.

The sample holds many counts of this clonotype. This chain links TRBV12-3 or TRBV12-4 with TRBJ2-7, with unresolved D. With 6 bases removed from V and 3 bases from J, the gap between germline ends came to 12 bases. This CDR3 has 13 amino acids. The CDR3 DNA reads as TGTGCCAGCAGCACAGAACTGCGCTACGAGCAGTACTTC. Translating gives CASSTELRYEQYF.

This clonotype was seen many times. The chain employs TRBV12-3 or TRBV12-4 and TRBJ1-3; D is ambiguous. Trimming shortened V by 6 bases and J by 0 bases, and 9 bases separated the two germline ends. The CDR3 extends over 14 amino acids. The CDR3 reads CASSQRVSGNTIYF. The CDR3 nucleotides read TGTGCCAGCAGCCAACGGGTCTCTGGAAACACCATATATTTT.

This clonotype has a handful of counts. This chain connects TRBV9 to TRBJ1-2, with D possibly being TRBD1 (5 bases). Germline CDR1 reads SGDLS; CDR2 reads YYNGEE. V was trimmed by 0 bases and J by 3 bases, leaving 15 bases between them. The CDR3 sequence is 16 residues long. The CDR3 DNA reads as TGTGCCAGCAGCGTAGCTCGGGTCGGGGGTGACTATGGCTACACCTTC. Its protein product is CASSVARVGGDYGYTF.

In its sample, this clonotype was seen many times. The chain employs TRBV6-5 and TRBJ1-6; D not certain. This CDR3 contains 15 residues. V gave up 8 bases and J gave up 6 bases, with 17 bases separating them. Germline V lookup: CDR1 MNHEY, CDR2 SVGAGI. CDR3 in DNA: TGTGCCAGCGCTCGAACCGCGGACCTTAATTCACCCCTCCACTTT. It encodes CASARTADLNSPLHF.

The chain joins TRBV2 to TRBJ1-5; a possible D gene is TRBD1 (5 bases). This CDR3 is built from 15 residues. Trimming removed 3 bases from V and 0 bases from J, with 9 bases in between. Germline V gene lookup returns CDR1 SNHLY and CDR2 FYNNEI. The CDR3 bases are TGTGCCAGCAGTGATTCGGGGGGTAGCAATCAGCCCCAGCATTTT. This translates into CASSDSGGSNQPQHF.

Ten or more counts support this clonotype. The chain carries TRBV14 and TRBJ2-5; no clear D. The CDR3 has 14 residues. The germline V gene encodes CDR1 SGHDN and CDR2 FVKESK. V lost 5 bases and J lost 3, with 13 bases in between. CDR3 loop: CASSTRADEETQYF. The CDR3 nucleotides read TGTGCCAGCAGCACCCGGGCAGATGAAGAGACCCAGTACTTC.

In this sample, this clonotype turned up many times. The V gene is TRBV5-6, the J gene TRBJ2-1; TRBD1 aligns across 12 bases. The CDR3 has 15 amino acids. V lost 4 bases, J lost 8 bases, and 7 bases stayed unmatched. Germline V gene data show CDR1 as SGHDT and CDR2 as YYEEEE. CDR3 sequence (DNA): TGTGCCAGCAGCGAACCGGGACAGGGGGCGGATGAGCAGTTCTTC. Translated: CASSEPGQGADEQFF.

This clonotype was detected ten times or more. The chain recombines TRBV20-1 with TRBJ1-6, with D possibly matching TRBD1 (6 bases). Per the germline V gene, CDR1 is DFQATT and CDR2 is SNEGSKA (reference sequence). Trimming removed 5 bases at V and 10 bases at J, with 21 bases between. The CDR3 totals 15 residues. CDR3 sequence (DNA): TGCAGTGCTCGCACAGGGCAGGGGACTGAGTCACCCCTCCACTTT. The encoded protein is CSARTGQGTESPLHF.

There are a few counts of this clonotype. The gene calls are TRBV27 and TRBJ1-6; 7 bases align to TRBD1. Germline CDR1 and CDR2: MNHEY and SMNVEV (reference sequence). The CDR3 contains 17 residues. J lost 7 bases, V lost 5 bases, and 14 bases had no gene match. In DNA form, the CDR3 reads TGTGCCAGCAGTCTACCGACAGGGAGTGGCGAGAATTCACCCCTCCACTTT. As protein: CASSLPTGSGENSPLHF.

In its sample, this clonotype was seen many times. The rearrangement links TRBV4-2 to TRBJ2-2; D not certain. The CDR3 contains 13 residues. Trimming stripped 4 bases from V and 7 bases from J, with 10 bases between. Germline V CDR1 and CDR2: LGHNA, YNFKEQ. The CDR3 DNA reads TGTGCCAGCAGCCGAGACATCGTCGGGGAGCTGTTTTTT. Translating gives CASSRDIVGELFF.

This rearrangement joins TRBV7-9 to TRBJ2-3; possible D gene TRBD1, 5 bases. The CDR3 covers 14 residues. The V gene's germline CDR1 is SEHNR and CDR2 FQNEAQ (reference sequence). Trimming took off 5 bases at V and 3 bases at J, with 12 bases between the two ends. CDR3 sequence: CASSDSGRTDTQYF. DNA for the CDR3: TGTGCCAGCAGCGACAGTGGGCGAACAGATACGCAGTATTTT.

This clonotype has a count of ten or more. The chain joins TRBV15 to TRBJ2-7; D might be TRBD1 or TRBD2, each matching 5 bases. This CDR3 comprises 14 residues. CDR1 and CDR2 (germline): LNHNV, YYDKDF (reference sequence). Trimming cost V 4 bases and J 6 bases, with 16 bases left between them. The CDR3 sequence: CATSTGTVGGEQYF. The CDR3 region has the DNA TGTGCCACCAGCACGGGGACGGTTGGCGGCGAGCAGTACTTC.

The sample holds many counts of this clonotype. This chain links TRBV5-1 with TRBJ1-3; D unresolved. V gave up 0 bases and J gave up 1 base, with 8 bases separating them. This CDR3 region has 15 residues. The germline gives CDR1 SGHRS, CDR2 YFSETQ. CDR3 residues: CASSLVGGSGNTIYF. In DNA form, the CDR3 reads TGCGCCAGCAGCTTGGTGGGTGGATCTGGAAACACCATATATTTT.

This clonotype was seen repeatedly, ten times or more. The chain carries TRBV28 and TRBJ1-2; D is perhaps TRBD1 (5 bases). Trimming left V 4 bases short and J 5 bases short, with 11 bases between. The CDR3 has 13 residues. CDR1 is MDHEN and CDR2 is SYDVKM in the germline V gene. The DNA for the CDR3 is TGTGCCAGCAGTTCGGCGACAGTTTATGGCTACACCTTC. Translation: CASSSATVYGYTF.